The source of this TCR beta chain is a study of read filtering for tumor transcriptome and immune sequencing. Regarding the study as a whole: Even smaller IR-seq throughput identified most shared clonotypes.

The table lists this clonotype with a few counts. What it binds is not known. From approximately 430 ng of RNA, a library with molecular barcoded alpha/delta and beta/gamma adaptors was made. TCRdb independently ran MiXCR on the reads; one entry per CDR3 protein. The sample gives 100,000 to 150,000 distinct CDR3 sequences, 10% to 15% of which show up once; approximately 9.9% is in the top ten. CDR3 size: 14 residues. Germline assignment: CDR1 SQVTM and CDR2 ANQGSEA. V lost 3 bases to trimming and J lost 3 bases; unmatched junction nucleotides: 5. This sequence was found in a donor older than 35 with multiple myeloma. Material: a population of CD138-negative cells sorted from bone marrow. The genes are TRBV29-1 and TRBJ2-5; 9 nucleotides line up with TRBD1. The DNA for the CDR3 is TGCAGCGTTGAGGGGACAGGGTGGGAAGAGACCCAGTACTTC. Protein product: CSVEGTGWEETQYF.